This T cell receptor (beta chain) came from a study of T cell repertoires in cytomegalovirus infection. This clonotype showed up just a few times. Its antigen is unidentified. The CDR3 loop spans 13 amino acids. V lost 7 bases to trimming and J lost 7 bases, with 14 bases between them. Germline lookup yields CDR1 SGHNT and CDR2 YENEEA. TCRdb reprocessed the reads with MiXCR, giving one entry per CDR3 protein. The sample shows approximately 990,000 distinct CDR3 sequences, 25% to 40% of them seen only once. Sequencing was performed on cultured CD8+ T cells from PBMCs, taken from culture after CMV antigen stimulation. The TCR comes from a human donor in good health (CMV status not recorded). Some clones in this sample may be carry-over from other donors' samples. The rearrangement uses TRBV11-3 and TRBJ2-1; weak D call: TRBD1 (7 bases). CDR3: CASMTGRRNEQFF. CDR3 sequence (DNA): TGTGCCAGCATGACAGGGAGGAGGAATGAGCAGTTCTTC.